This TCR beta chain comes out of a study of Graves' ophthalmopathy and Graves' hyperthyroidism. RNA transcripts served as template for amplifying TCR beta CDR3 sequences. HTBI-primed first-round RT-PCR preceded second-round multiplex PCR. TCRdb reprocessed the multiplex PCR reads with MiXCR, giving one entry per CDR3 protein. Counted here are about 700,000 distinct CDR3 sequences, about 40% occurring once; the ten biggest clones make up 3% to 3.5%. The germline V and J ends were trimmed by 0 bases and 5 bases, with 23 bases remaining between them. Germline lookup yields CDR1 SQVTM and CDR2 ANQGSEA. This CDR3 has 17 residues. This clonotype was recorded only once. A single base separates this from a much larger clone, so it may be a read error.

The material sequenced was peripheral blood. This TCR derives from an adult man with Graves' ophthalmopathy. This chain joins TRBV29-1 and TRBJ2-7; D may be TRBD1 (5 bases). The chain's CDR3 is CSVEDQYPTGEPHEQYF. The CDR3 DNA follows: TGCAGCGTTGAAGACCAATACCCCACAGGTGAACCCCACGAGCAGTACTTC.